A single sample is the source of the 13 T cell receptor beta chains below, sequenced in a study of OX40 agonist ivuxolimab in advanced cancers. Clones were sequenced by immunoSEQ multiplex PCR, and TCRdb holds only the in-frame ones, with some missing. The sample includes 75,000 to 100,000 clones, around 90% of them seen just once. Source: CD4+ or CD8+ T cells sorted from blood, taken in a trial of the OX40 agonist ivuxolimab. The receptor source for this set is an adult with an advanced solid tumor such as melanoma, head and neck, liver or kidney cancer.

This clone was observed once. The CDR3 is CASRPGINVRLYEQYF. The CDR3 bases are TGTGCCAGCAGGCCAGGGATAAACGTACGCCTTTACGAGCAGTACTTC. This sequence joins TRBV2 and TRBJ2-7; a weak D match, TRBD1 (5 bases). The CDR3 is 16 amino acids. V lost 6 bases, J lost 4 bases, and 22 bases lay in between. Germline assignment: CDR1 SNHLY and CDR2 FYNNEI.

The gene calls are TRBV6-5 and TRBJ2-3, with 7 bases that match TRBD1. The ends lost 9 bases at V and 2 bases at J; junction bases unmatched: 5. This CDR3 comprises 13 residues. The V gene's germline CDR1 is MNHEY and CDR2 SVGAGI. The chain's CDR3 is CASQTGPTDTQYF. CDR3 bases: TGTGCCAGTCAGACAGGGCCCACAGATACGCAGTATTTT.

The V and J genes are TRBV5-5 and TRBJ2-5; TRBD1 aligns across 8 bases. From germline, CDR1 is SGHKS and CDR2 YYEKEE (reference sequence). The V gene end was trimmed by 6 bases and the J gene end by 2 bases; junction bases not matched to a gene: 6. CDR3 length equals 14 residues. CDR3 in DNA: TGTGCCAGCACCGGGACAGGAGGTCAAGAGACCCAGTACTTC. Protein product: CASTGTGGQETQYF.

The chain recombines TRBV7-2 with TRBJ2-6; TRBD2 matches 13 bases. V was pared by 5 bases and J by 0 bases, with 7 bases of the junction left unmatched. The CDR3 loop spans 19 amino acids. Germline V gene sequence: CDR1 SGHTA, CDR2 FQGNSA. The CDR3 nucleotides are TGTGCCAGCAGCAAAGTGGGACTAGCGGGAAGCTCTGGGGCCAACGTCCTGACTTTC. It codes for CASSKVGLAGSSGANVLTF.

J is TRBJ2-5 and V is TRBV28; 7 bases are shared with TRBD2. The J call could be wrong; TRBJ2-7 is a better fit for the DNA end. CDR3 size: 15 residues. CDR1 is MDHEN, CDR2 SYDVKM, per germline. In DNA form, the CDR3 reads TGTGCCAGCAGGCCCGGGTCGGGAGGTCACTACGAGCAGTACTTC. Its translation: CASRPGSGGHYEQYF.

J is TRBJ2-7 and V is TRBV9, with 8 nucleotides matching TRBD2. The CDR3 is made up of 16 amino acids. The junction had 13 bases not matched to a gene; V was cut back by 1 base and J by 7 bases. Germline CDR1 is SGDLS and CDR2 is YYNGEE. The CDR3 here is CASSVQPAGDMAEQYF. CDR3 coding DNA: TGTGCCAGCAGCGTACAACCAGCGGGAGATATGGCGGAGCAGTACTTC.

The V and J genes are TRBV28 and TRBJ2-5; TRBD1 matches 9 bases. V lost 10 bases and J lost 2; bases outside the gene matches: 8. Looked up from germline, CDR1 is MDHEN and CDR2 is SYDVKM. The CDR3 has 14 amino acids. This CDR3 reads CAIHGTGPQETQYF. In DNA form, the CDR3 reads TGTGCCATTCATGGGACAGGGCCTCAAGAGACCCAGTACTTC. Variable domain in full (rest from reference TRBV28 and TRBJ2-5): DVKVTQSSRYLVKRTGEKVFLECVQDMDHENMFWYRQDPGLGLRLIYFSYDVKMKEKGDIPEGYSVSREKKERFSLILESASTNQTSMYLCAIHGTGPQETQYFGPGTRLLVL.

For the CDR3, the DNA is TGTGCCATCAGTGAGGGGGTTAGCTCCTACAATGAGCAGTTCTTC. Translated, it gives CAISEGVSSYNEQFF. The chain recombines TRBV10-3 with TRBJ2-1; no clear D. The CDR3 is 15 residues long. CDR1 is ENHRY and CDR2 is SYGVKD in the germline V gene. Between the trimmed V and J ends, which lost 2 bases and 0 bases, there was a span of 8 bases.

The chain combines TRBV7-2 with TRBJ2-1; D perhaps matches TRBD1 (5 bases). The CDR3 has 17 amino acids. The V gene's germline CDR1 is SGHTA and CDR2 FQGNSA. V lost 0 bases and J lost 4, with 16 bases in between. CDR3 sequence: CASSLAHGREGYNEQFF. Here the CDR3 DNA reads TGTGCCAGCAGCTTAGCCCATGGCAGGGAAGGGTACAATGAGCAGTTCTTC.

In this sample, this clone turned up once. The CDR3: CASSYGRGRGTYEQYF. The CDR3 bases are TGTGCCAGCAGTTACGGTAGAGGGCGGGGGACCTACGAGCAGTACTTC. This rearrangement joins TRBV6-6 to TRBJ2-7, with 7 positions matching TRBD2. Germline trimming cut 2 bases from V and 2 bases from J; bases unmatched to any gene: 9. There are 16 residues in the CDR3. Germline CDR1 reads MNHNY; CDR2 reads SVGAGI (reference sequence).

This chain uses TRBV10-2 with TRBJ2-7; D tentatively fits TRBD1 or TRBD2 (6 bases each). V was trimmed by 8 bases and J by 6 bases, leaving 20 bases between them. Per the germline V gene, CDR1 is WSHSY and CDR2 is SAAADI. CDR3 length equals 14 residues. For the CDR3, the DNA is TGCGCCAGCGAGGGGGGCAGCCCCATCGGCGAGCAGTACTTC. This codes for CASEGGSPIGEQYF.

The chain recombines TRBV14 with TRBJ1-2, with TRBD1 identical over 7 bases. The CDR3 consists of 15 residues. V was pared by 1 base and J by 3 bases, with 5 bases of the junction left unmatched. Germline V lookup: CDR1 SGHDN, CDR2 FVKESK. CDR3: CASSQVFGTDYGYTF. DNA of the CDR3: TGTGCCAGCAGCCAAGTGTTTGGGACAGACTATGGCTACACCTTC.

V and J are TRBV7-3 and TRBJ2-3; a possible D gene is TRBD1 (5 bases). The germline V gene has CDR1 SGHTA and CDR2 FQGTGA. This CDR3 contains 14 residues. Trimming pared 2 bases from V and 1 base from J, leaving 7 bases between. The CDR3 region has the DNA TGTGCCAGCAGCTTATTACAGGGCACAGATACGCAGTATTTT. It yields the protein CASSLLQGTDTQYF.